The sequence of this TCR beta chain was determined in a study of T cell responses to AZD1222 COVID-19 vaccine. Study outcomes and limitations: The peak T cell response came first, and repertoires were sampled only after it. Recipients of two AZD1222 doses showed rising Spike-specific TCR breadth and depth. Seropositive AZD1222 recipients at baseline numbered only five or six.

Libraries were prepared by immunoSEQ multiplex PCR; TCRdb keeps only in-frame clonotypes and omits some of them. The data show about 100,000 clones, 80% to 95% seen once. CDR1 and CDR2 from the germline V gene are MNHEY and SVGEGT. This CDR3 is 14 amino acids long. V lost 5 bases and J 2 bases, leaving 11 bases between the germline ends. With respect to this clone: The target antigen is unknown.

The V and J genes are TRBV6-2 or TRBV6-3 and TRBJ2-3; D possibly matches TRBD1 or TRBD2 (5 bases each). The origin of this receptor is an adult who received the AZD1222 COVID-19 vaccine. The sequenced sample was peripheral blood, obtained 28 days after the second AZD1222 dose. The CDR3 loop reads CASSPGTYTDTQYF. As DNA, the CDR3 is TGTGCCAGCAGTCCCGGGACCTACACAGATACGCAGTATTTT.